This passage covers 25 T cell receptor beta chains from one sample sequenced in a study of cytomegalovirus exposure and HLA in healthy donors. The primer mix had 60 Vbeta and 13 Jbeta primers. Assay: immunoSEQ multiplex PCR; the TCRdb copy retains only in-frame clones and omits some. The sample shows some 120,000 clones, about 8.5% of them seen only once. The sequencing sample was made of PBMCs. These receptors came from a man aged 35 to 55 in good health and CMV-seronegative.

This chain uses TRBV28 with TRBJ1-2, with D tentatively TRBD1 (5 bases). The V end was cut by 5 bases, the J end by 4 bases, with 11 bases between. This CDR3 contains 13 residues. Germline values: CDR1 MDHEN, CDR2 SYDVKM. CDR3 DNA: TGTGCCAGCAGTAAAGACAGCCCCTATGGCTACACCTTC. Translation gives CASSKDSPYGYTF.

The rearrangement links TRBV29-1 to TRBJ2-5; D is perhaps TRBD2 (6 bases). The CDR3 spans 11 residues. V lost 8 bases to trimming and J lost 5 bases, with 12 bases between them. CDR1 and CDR2 (germline): SQVTM, ANQGSEA. The CDR3 here is CSSTGDETQYF. The CDR3 DNA follows: TGCAGCTCGACGGGGGACGAGACCCAGTACTTC.

The chain links TRBV15 to TRBJ2-3; 8 bases align to TRBD2. Germline V gene sequence: CDR1 LNHNV, CDR2 YYDKDF (reference sequence). V was pared by 0 bases and J by 3 bases, with 5 bases of the junction left unmatched. This CDR3 is 16 amino acids long. As DNA, the CDR3 is TGTGCCACCAGCAGAGAAATCCAGCGGGGGACAGATACGCAGTATTTT. This translates into CATSREIQRGTDTQYF.

This sequence joins TRBV6-5 and TRBJ2-7; 7 nucleotides align to TRBD1. The CDR3 totals 14 residues. CDR1 is MNHEY and CDR2 is SVGAGI in the germline V gene. V lost 2 bases to trimming and J lost 2 bases; unmatched junction nucleotides: 3. CDR3 nucleotide sequence: TGTGCCAGCAGTTACGATACAGGGGCCTACGAGCAGTACTTC. Its translation: CASSYDTGAYEQYF.

This clone turned up a few times. V is TRBV28 and J is TRBJ2-1; TRBD2 matches 8 bases. The germline gives CDR1 MDHEN, CDR2 SYDVKM. CDR3 length equals 16 residues. J gave up 1 base and V 3 bases, and 5 bases lay outside the gene matches. CDR3 residues: CASSFRGGRSYNEQFF. CDR3 sequence (DNA): TGTGCCAGCAGTTTTCGGGGGGGCCGGTCCTACAATGAGCAGTTCTTC.

The chain has TRBV7-6 and TRBJ2-5; TRBD2 matches 13 bases. Trimming removed 5 bases from V and 2 bases from J; junction bases left unmatched: 8. Per germline, CDR1 SGHVS and CDR2 FNYEAQ. CDR3 size: 17 residues. The CDR3 DNA follows: TGTGCCAGCAGCAGACTAGCGGGGGGACCCCCACAAGAGACCCAGTACTTC. Translating it yields CASSRLAGGPPQETQYF. Full variable domain (missing parts from reference TRBV7-6 and TRBJ2-5): GAGVSQSPRYKVTKRGQDVALRCDPISGHVSLYWYRQALGQGPEFLTYFNYEAQQDKSGLPNDRFSAERPEGSISTLTIQRTEQRDSAMYRCASSRLAGGPPQETQYFGPGTRLLVL.

This clone was counted a few times. The gene calls are TRBV6-5 and TRBJ1-1, with no clear D. V lost 7 bases to trimming and J lost 1 base, with 10 bases between them. The CDR3 extends over 13 amino acids. The V gene's germline CDR1 is MNHEY and CDR2 SVGAGI. The CDR3 nucleotides read TGTGCCAGCACCCCCCTACCGAACACTGAAGCTTTCTTT. Its protein product is CASTPLPNTEAFF.

Details on this clone: A read error may produce the germline difference seen at one junction end. V is TRBV12-5 and J is TRBJ1-1; weak D call: TRBD1 (5 bases). The germline CDR1 and CDR2 sequences are LGHNT and FRNRAP. This CDR3 has 13 residues. CDR3: CDSGLLRRGEAFF. The CDR3 bases are TGTGATAGTGGTTTACTCCGGAGGGGTGAAGCTTTCTTT.

The rearrangement links TRBV5-1 to TRBJ2-5; TRBD2 matches at 7 bases. This CDR3 has 15 amino acids. J gave up 2 bases and V 0 bases, and 4 bases lay outside the gene matches. Germline assignment: CDR1 SGHRS and CDR2 YFSETQ. CDR3 sequence reads: CASSLVWGGQETQYF. In DNA form, the CDR3 reads TGCGCCAGCAGCTTGGTTTGGGGGGGACAAGAGACCCAGTACTTC.

The J gene is TRBJ1-3, the V gene TRBV30, with D hard to call. In germline, CDR1 is GTSNPN, CDR2 SVGIG (reference sequence). CDR3 size: 12 residues. DNA of the CDR3: TGTGACAACGGAGGCTCTGGAAACACCATATATTTT. Translated, it gives CDNGGSGNTIYF.

This chain uses TRBV21-1 with TRBJ1-1; the table assigns TRBD1, which was not confirmed against the DNA. TRBV21-1 is annotated as a pseudogene. The CDR3 consists of 16 residues. As DNA, the CDR3 is TGTGCCAGCCAGGGGGACAGGGGGGATTTGAACACTGAAGCTTTCTTT. Translated: CASQGDRGDLNTEAFF.

The sample holds a few counts of this clone. This chain links TRBV5-4 with TRBJ1-1; no reliable D call. The CDR3 extends over 13 amino acids. Germline loops: CDR1 SGHNT, CDR2 YYREEE (reference sequence). Trimming cost V 2 bases and J 4 bases, with 9 bases left between them. CDR3 in amino acids: CASSFGLGTEAFF. Written as DNA, the CDR3 is TGTGCCAGCAGCTTTGGGCTTGGCACTGAAGCTTTCTTT. Combining the CDR3 with reference TRBV5-4 and TRBJ1-1 gives the whole variable domain ETGVTQSPTHLIKTRGQQVTLRCSSQSGHNTVSWYQQALGQGPQFIFQYYREEENGRGNFPPRFSGLQFPNYSSELNVNALELDDSALYLCASSFGLGTEAFFGQGTRLTVV.

The V gene is TRBV7-2, the J gene TRBJ1-4, with 12 bases fitting TRBD1. With V trimmed by 4 bases and J by 3 bases, 6 bases remained unmatched. Germline V gene sequence: CDR1 SGHTA, CDR2 FQGNSA. CDR3 length: 17 amino acids. The CDR3 nucleotides are TGTGCCAGCAGCTATCCGGGACAGGGGGCGGCTAATGAAAAACTGTTTTTT. Its translation is CASSYPGQGAANEKLFF.

The chain links TRBV4-1 to TRBJ2-6; D is unresolved. V lost 1 base and J 4 bases, leaving 5 bases between the germline ends. The CDR3 contains 14 residues. Germline V CDR1 and CDR2: MGHRA, YSYEKL. The CDR3 nucleotides are TGCGCCAGCAGCCAAGGTCTGGGGGCCAACGTCCTGACTTTC. As protein: CASSQGLGANVLTF.

This clone was seen only a few times. This chain's CDR3 is CASSIDRANSPLHF. The CDR3 bases are TGTGCCAGCAGCATCGACAGGGCTAATTCACCCCTCCACTTT. J is TRBJ1-6 and V is TRBV5-4, with TRBD1 identical over 7 bases. CDR1 and CDR2 (germline): SGHNT, YYREEE (reference sequence). The junction had 4 bases not matched to a gene; V was cut back by 4 bases and J by 6 bases. The CDR3 sequence is 14 residues long. The full variable domain, completed using reference TRBV5-4 and TRBJ1-6, is ETGVTQSPTHLIKTRGQQVTLRCSSQSGHNTVSWYQQALGQGPQFIFQYYREEENGRGNFPPRFSGLQFPNYSSELNVNALELDDSALYLCASSIDRANSPLHFGNGTRLTVT.

V gene TRBV5-1 combines with J gene TRBJ2-3; 14 nucleotides align to TRBD2. J gave up 1 base and V 0 bases, and 1 base lay outside the gene matches. There are 17 residues in the CDR3. Per the germline V gene, CDR1 is SGHRS and CDR2 is YFSETQ. The CDR3 sequence: CASSLAGLAGGTDTQYF. DNA for the CDR3: TGCGCCAGCAGCTTGGCGGGACTAGCGGGAGGCACAGATACGCAGTATTTT.

The chain recombines TRBV6-1 with TRBJ2-1; D might be TRBD1 (6 bases). V lost 8 bases to trimming and J lost 1 base, with 9 bases between them. Germline CDR1 MNHNS, CDR2 SASEGT. This CDR3 comprises 13 residues. CDR3 sequence reads: CASGQGSYNEQFF. The CDR3 DNA reads TGTGCCAGCGGGCAGGGGTCCTACAATGAGCAGTTCTTC.

The chain recombines TRBV4-2 with TRBJ2-1, with D possibly TRBD2 on 5 matching bases. Germline CDR1 and CDR2: LGHNA and YNFKEQ. V was cut by 0 bases and J by 13 bases, with 16 bases left in between. The CDR3 is 14 residues long. CDR3 in amino acids: CASSQEVWAGLQFF. Written as DNA, the CDR3 is TGTGCCAGCAGCCAAGAAGTGTGGGCGGGTCTACAGTTCTTC.

The chain uses TRBV19 and TRBJ1-5, with D perhaps TRBD1 (5 bases). Per the germline V gene, CDR1 is LNHDA and CDR2 is SQIVND (reference sequence). CDR3 length: 17 residues. The V gene lost 0 bases and the J gene lost 5 bases, with 17 bases spanning the gap. The CDR3 reads CASSIDPTQWGHQPQHF. CDR3 coding DNA: TGTGCCAGTAGTATAGATCCAACCCAATGGGGCCATCAGCCCCAGCATTTT.

Here the CDR3 reads CASSSGQGVTEAFF. CDR3 coding DNA: TGTGCCAGCAGTTCTGGACAGGGGGTCACTGAAGCTTTCTTT. J is TRBJ1-1 and V is TRBV6-5; 10 nucleotides agree with TRBD1. J gave up 4 bases and V 4 bases, and 3 bases lay outside the gene matches. CDR3 size: 14 residues. Germline lookup yields CDR1 MNHEY and CDR2 SVGAGI.

The V call is TRBV7-9, the J call TRBJ2-5, with 8 nucleotides matching TRBD1. Per germline, CDR1 SEHNR and CDR2 FQNEAQ (reference sequence). V dropped 6 bases and J dropped 5; count of bases not matched to a gene: 11. The CDR3 consists of 15 residues. The CDR3 sequence is CASSLRQGKQETQYF. Here the CDR3 DNA reads TGTGCCAGCAGTCTTAGACAGGGGAAACAGGAGACCCAGTACTTC. The full variable domain, in which reference TRBV7-9 and TRBJ2-5 provide the parts outside the CDR3, is DTGVSQNPRHKITKRGQNVTFRCDPISEHNRLYWYRQTLGQGPEFLTYFQNEAQLEKSRLLSDRFSAERPKGSFSTLEIQRTEQGDSAMYLCASSLRQGKQETQYFGPGTRLLVL.

The genes are TRBV28 and TRBJ1-1; D may be TRBD1 (6 bases). The CDR3 sequence is 10 residues long. Trimming pared 10 bases from V and 7 bases from J, leaving 10 bases between. Germline CDR1 reads MDHEN; CDR2 reads SYDVKM. The CDR3 region is CATNRVEAFF. The CDR3 DNA reads TGTGCCACAAACAGGGTTGAAGCTTTCTTT.

The chain combines TRBV6-1 with TRBJ2-7; perhaps TRBD2 as D (6 bases). CDR3 size: 14 residues. The germline CDR1 and CDR2 sequences are MNHNS and SASEGT. The germline V and J ends were trimmed by 3 bases and 7 bases, with 16 bases remaining between them. The CDR3: CASSDRTGVWEQYF. CDR3 nucleotide sequence: TGTGCCAGCAGTGATCGGACGGGGGTCTGGGAGCAGTACTTC.

Relative to its sample, this clone is medium-sized. The gene calls are TRBV6-1 and TRBJ2-1; 8 bases map to TRBD1. The CDR3 loop spans 15 amino acids. Germline-derived CDR1 and CDR2 are MNHNS and SASEGT. Trimming removed 1 base from V and 2 bases from J; junction bases left unmatched: 1. The CDR3 protein is CASSEVQGAYNEQFF. Written as DNA, the CDR3 is TGTGCCAGCAGTGAAGTACAGGGGGCCTACAATGAGCAGTTCTTC.

This clone showed up just a few times. The chain couples TRBV5-1 to TRBJ2-3, with 12 bases matching TRBD2. The V gene end was trimmed by 4 bases and the J gene end by 0 bases; junction bases not matched to a gene: 6. CDR1 SGHRS and CDR2 YFSETQ come from the germline V gene. The CDR3 consists of 17 residues. DNA of the CDR3: TGCGCCAGCAGCCTAACTAGCGGGGGGCCTAGCACAGATACGCAGTATTTT. Translating it yields CASSLTSGGPSTDTQYF.